The 19 T cell receptor beta chains below were found in one sample sequenced in a study of pediatric ulcerative colitis (dated by TCRdb to between 2018 and 2021). The receptor library was made with the immunoSEQ multiplex PCR assay. The table was pulled from immuneACCESS by TCRdb, which kept in-frame rearrangements only. Such tables lose some clones; where checked, under half of the loss comes from unresolved V genes, and the rest has no known cause. Counted in this sample were tens of thousands of clones; about 78% of them appeared once. Over 3% of the sample rests with the top ten. One to two pinch biopsies were taken from the rectum for research during colonoscopy. The sample consisted of gut tissue. The receptor set was obtained from a girl aged 5-17 years with moderate ulcerative colitis.

The chain is built from TRBV4-1 and TRBJ2-7; D gene uncertain. CDR3 length: 13 residues. Germline CDR1 MGHRA, CDR2 YSYEKL. V lost 4 bases to trimming and J lost 0 bases, with 7 bases between them. CDR3: CASSPISSYEQYF. The CDR3 nucleotides are TGCGCCAGCAGCCCGATTAGCTCCTACGAGCAGTACTTC.

The V and J genes are TRBV29-1 and TRBJ1-1; TRBD1 aligns across 9 bases. CDR1 and CDR2 (germline): SQVTM, ANQGSEA. The CDR3 runs to 14 residues. The V gene end was trimmed by 4 bases and the J gene end by 9 bases; junction bases not matched to a gene: 12. CDR3 region: CSVVGTGPRIKAFF. The CDR3 region has the DNA TGCAGCGTTGTAGGGACAGGGCCCCGAATAAAAGCTTTCTTT.

The V gene is TRBV7-9, the J gene TRBJ2-2; D is perhaps TRBD2 (5 bases). The CDR3 length is 17 residues. V gave up 1 base and J gave up 0 bases, with 12 bases separating them. Germline CDR1 and CDR2: SEHNR and FQNEAQ (reference sequence). The CDR3 nucleotides are TGTGCCAGCAGCTTAGTGTTGGGAGACCCGAACACCGGGGAGCTGTTTTTT. Protein sequence: CASSLVLGDPNTGELFF.

This sequence joins TRBV2 and TRBJ2-7; 7 bases align to TRBD1. The germline gives CDR1 SNHLY, CDR2 FYNNEI. J gave up 2 bases and V 8 bases, and 6 bases lay outside the gene matches. The CDR3 is 13 amino acids. This CDR3 is CASGVRGPYEQYF. The CDR3 bases are TGTGCCAGCGGCGTGAGGGGGCCCTACGAGCAGTACTTC. The entire variable domain, with the rest obtained from reference TRBV2 and TRBJ2-7, is as follows: EPEVTQTPSHQVTQMGQEVILRCVPISNHLYFYWYRQILGQKVEFLVSFYNNEISEKSEIFDDQFSVERPDGSNFTLKIRSTKLEDSAMYFCASGVRGPYEQYFGPGTRLTVT.

The chain joins TRBV7-2 to TRBJ1-1; no clear D gene. The germline gives CDR1 SGHTA, CDR2 FQGNSA. The CDR3 runs 15 residues. V gave up 5 bases and J gave up 6 bases, with 19 bases separating them. The chain's CDR3 is CASSPLGPALPEAFF. The CDR3 nucleotides read TGTGCCAGCAGCCCGTTGGGTCCTGCCCTGCCTGAAGCTTTCTTT.

The rearrangement uses TRBV13 and TRBJ2-2; D uncertain. Trimming removed 6 bases at V and 2 bases at J, with 4 bases between. This CDR3 comprises 12 residues. Germline CDR1 is PRHDT and CDR2 is FYEKMQ (reference sequence). The CDR3 sequence: CASRRNTGELFF. The DNA of the CDR3 is TGTGCCAGCAGACGTAACACCGGGGAGCTGTTTTTT. The full variable domain, its missing parts supplied by reference TRBV13 and TRBJ2-2, is AAGVIQSPRHLIKEKRETATLKCYPIPRHDTVYWYQQGPGQDPQFLISFYEKMQSDKGSIPDRFSAQQFSDYHSELNMSSLELGDSALYFCASRRNTGELFFGEGSRLTVL.

CDR3: CASTVWTGVLYEQYF. In DNA form, the CDR3 reads TGTGCCAGTACGGTTTGGACAGGGGTTTTGTACGAGCAGTACTTC. The chain carries TRBV28 and TRBJ2-7, with TRBD1 matching over 9 bases. Germline CDR1 reads MDHEN; CDR2 reads SYDVKM. The CDR3 has 15 amino acids. With V trimmed by 9 bases and J by 4 bases, 13 bases remained unmatched.

The chain uses TRBV27 and TRBJ1-4, with D perhaps matching TRBD1 (5 bases). With 1 base removed from V and 8 bases from J, the gap between germline ends came to 5 bases. The CDR3 contains 12 residues. Germline V gene lookup returns CDR1 MNHEY and CDR2 SMNVEV (reference sequence). In nucleotides, the CDR3 is TGTGCCAGCAGTTTATGGGGCGAAAAACTGTTTTTT. Translation gives CASSLWGEKLFF.

The rearrangement links TRBV28 to TRBJ1-5, with D possibly being TRBD1 (6 bases). Trimming left V 7 bases short and J 6 bases short, with 16 bases between. The germline gives CDR1 MDHEN, CDR2 SYDVKM. The CDR3 has 14 amino acids. The CDR3 DNA follows: TGTGCCAGCACCTGGCCGGACAGATTTCAGCCCCAGCATTTT. This translates into CASTWPDRFQPQHF. Complete variable domain (other parts from reference TRBV28 and TRBJ1-5): DVKVTQSSRYLVKRTGEKVFLECVQDMDHENMFWYRQDPGLGLRLIYFSYDVKMKEKGDIPEGYSVSREKKERFSLILESASTNQTSMYLCASTWPDRFQPQHFGDGTRLSIL.

This chain joins TRBV28 and TRBJ2-2, with 10 nucleotides matching TRBD1. The J segment lost 6 bases and the V segment lost 6 bases, leaving 4 bases of the junction unmatched. This CDR3 spans 14 amino acids. The V gene's germline CDR1 is MDHEN and CDR2 SYDVKM. The DNA of the CDR3 is TGTGCCAGCAGCCCGACAGGGGGCCCCGGGGAGCTGTTTTTT. Amino acid sequence: CASSPTGGPGELFF.

V and J are TRBV5-1 and TRBJ2-1; D unclear. Germline CDR1 reads SGHRS; CDR2 reads YFSETQ. The CDR3 runs to 15 residues. Trimming took 1 base from V and 3 from J, leaving 11 bases between them. The CDR3 DNA reads as TGCGCCAGCAGCTTGCTCTCCGAGCACTACAATGAGCAGTTCTTC. It is translated as CASSLLSEHYNEQFF.

This clone was detected a few times. The rearrangement links TRBV7-6 to TRBJ1-3, with D hard to call. V was cut by 5 bases and J by 2 bases, with 7 bases left in between. From germline, CDR1 is SGHVS and CDR2 FNYEAQ. The CDR3 contains 13 residues. The CDR3 region is CASSGSAGNTIYF. CDR3 nucleotides: TGTGCCAGCAGCGGATCGGCTGGAAACACCATATATTTT.

This clone has only a few counts. This chain joins TRBV28 and TRBJ1-1; D unresolved. This CDR3 has 16 residues. Germline assignment: CDR1 MDHEN and CDR2 SYDVKM. V gave up 3 bases and J gave up 0 bases, with 14 bases separating them. The CDR3 DNA reads TGTGCCAGCAGTTTCTTAGAGGGCCGCATGAACACTGAAGCTTTCTTT. It is translated as CASSFLEGRMNTEAFF.

The rearrangement joins TRBV30 to TRBJ2-5; the D gene is possibly TRBD1 (7 bases). Germline V gene lookup returns CDR1 GTSNPN and CDR2 SVGIG (reference sequence). Trimming removed 6 bases at V and 4 bases at J, with 12 bases between. The CDR3 totals 12 residues. The DNA of the CDR3 is TGTGCCTGTACCCAGGGGGGAGAGACCCAGTACTTC. This codes for CACTQGGETQYF. The full variable domain, rest sourced from reference TRBV30 and TRBJ2-5, is SQTIHQWPATLVQPVGSPLSLECTVEGTSNPNLYWYRQAAGRGLQLLFYSVGIGQISSEVPQNLSASRPQDRQFILSSKKLLLSDSGFYLCACTQGGETQYFGPGTRLLVL.

A remark on this clone: Other nucleotide sequences from this sample produce the same CDR3. The chain employs TRBV15 and TRBJ1-2; D gene uncertain. Germline CDR1 is LNHNV and CDR2 is YYDKDF (reference sequence). Trimming shortened V by 0 bases and J by 5 bases, and 13 bases separated the two germline ends. The CDR3 runs to 15 residues. The CDR3 is CATSRDLGRSYGYTF. In nucleotides, the CDR3 is TGTGCCACCAGCAGAGATCTGGGCAGGAGTTATGGCTACACCTTC.

The J gene is TRBJ2-2, the V gene TRBV5-6; D is unclear. This CDR3 is built from 14 residues. With 2 bases removed from V and 2 bases from J, the gap between germline ends came to 7 bases. Germline values: CDR1 SGHDT, CDR2 YYEEEE. The CDR3, as DNA: TGTGCCAGCAGCTTATTCCTAAACACCGGGGAGCTGTTTTTT. It yields the protein CASSLFLNTGELFF.

The rearrangement uses TRBV6-1 and TRBJ2-3; possible D gene TRBD2, 5 bases. V lost 2 bases to trimming and J lost 8 bases, with 17 bases between them. Germline V gives CDR1 MNHNS, CDR2 SASEGT. The CDR3 spans 15 residues. In DNA, the CDR3 is TGTGCCAGCAGTGAATGGAGGACGGTTCAGTTTACGCAGTATTTT. Translated, it gives CASSEWRTVQFTQYF.

V usage is TRBV7-9 and J usage is TRBJ1-1; possibly TRBD1 for D (6 bases). The CDR3 loop spans 15 amino acids. V was cut by 0 bases and J by 7 bases, with 15 bases left in between. CDR1 SEHNR and CDR2 FQNEAQ come from the germline V gene (reference sequence). This CDR3 reads CASSLALTGGGEAFF. The CDR3 coding sequence is TGTGCCAGCAGCTTAGCGCTGACAGGTGGGGGTGAAGCTTTCTTT.

The rearrangement uses TRBV5-1 and TRBJ2-7; maybe TRBD2 (5 bases). The CDR3 runs 13 residues. Per germline, CDR1 SGHRS and CDR2 YFSETQ. V was cut by 1 base and J by 3 bases, with 8 bases left in between. CDR3 residues: CASSLTSYYEQYF. As DNA, the CDR3 is TGCGCCAGCAGCTTGACTAGTTACTACGAGCAGTACTTC.